This T cell receptor (beta chain) was captured by sequencing in a study of CD8 T cells in ankylosing spondylitis. Study observations and caveats: Enrichment of disease-linked clones was reportedly significant in matched ankylosing spondylitis synovial fluid.

Scientists made TCR beta libraries using quantitative 5'-RACE with molecular barcodes. TCRdb analysed the 5' RACE reads with MiXCR anew, one entry per CDR3 protein. The data contain roughly 7,300 distinct CDR3 sequences, 8.2% of them singletons. In its sample, this clonotype was seen many times. Antigen unknown. An end of the junction does not agree with germline; a read error may underlie this. Per the germline V gene, CDR1 is SGDLS and CDR2 is YYNGEE. This CDR3 comprises 12 residues. The sequenced material came from blood, either unsorted or a sorted T cell fraction (not recorded which). The J gene is TRBJ2-1, the V gene TRBV9; 7 bases are shared with TRBD2. The sequence was obtained from a male donor with ankylosing spondylitis or in good health (not recorded which). The DNA of the CDR3 is TGTGCCAGCAGCTCCACCGGGACTAACCCCACCTTC. The encoded protein is CASSSTGTNPTF.